This entry is about one T cell receptor beta chain. Its antigen remains unidentified. Sequencing was performed with immunoSEQ multiplex PCR; in TCRdb, only in-frame clones are kept and a portion is missing. The repertoire has 85,000 to 120,000 clones, about 88% of them found once; the top ten carry 5%. With 6 bases removed from V and 11 bases from J, the gap between germline ends came to 19 bases. Looked up from germline, CDR1 is MNHEY and CDR2 is SVGAGI. This CDR3 contains 13 residues. The data are from a study of T cell responses to AZD1222 COVID-19 vaccine. Broader study findings: Clonal diversity was possibly underestimated, and the donors were mostly white British, with more females. Only a handful of individuals given AZD1222 were seropositive at baseline.

The input for sequencing was peripheral blood, taken on day 0 of AZD1222 vaccination. The V call is TRBV6-5, the J call TRBJ1-1; D is undetermined. The origin of this receptor is an adult in good health. The CDR3 coding sequence is TGTGCCAGCAGAGCCCCGGGCGGATCGAGGGCTTTCTTT. This codes for CASRAPGGSRAFF.